A single sample gave rise to the 2 T cell receptor beta chains below, sequenced in a study of post-analysis software for immune sequencing data. Study observations and caveats: Higher frequency in patients than in controls was seen for five TRBV segments, with TRBV5-6, TRBV5-1 and TRBV20-1 among them.

Every TCR beta cDNA library bore unique molecular identifiers. TCRdb re-derived calls from the PCR reads in MiXCR, one entry per CDR3 protein. Found here are roughly 620,000 distinct CDR3 sequences, roughly 40% of them singletons; the top ten hold about 1.5%. These receptors have no known antigen. What was sequenced was blood. The receptors derive from a girl between 5 and 17 years old with multiple sclerosis.

This clonotype was picked up a small number of times. V usage is TRBV4-1 and J usage is TRBJ1-6; 7 bases align to TRBD1. J gave up 7 bases and V 1 base, and 10 bases lay outside the gene matches. Germline CDR1 and CDR2: MGHRA and YSYEKL. CDR3 size: 17 residues. The CDR3 protein is CASSQVLVEQGNSPLHF. The CDR3 nucleotides are TGCGCCAGCAGCCAAGTTTTGGTTGAACAGGGGAATTCACCCCTCCACTTT.

This clonotype was picked up a small number of times. The chain has TRBV10-3 and TRBJ2-5; D uncertain. The V and J ends lost 2 bases and 2 bases respectively, with 6 bases between them. CDR1 is ENHRY and CDR2 is SYGVKD in the germline V gene. The CDR3 has 13 residues. CDR3 residues: CAISERVQETQYF. CDR3 nucleotide sequence: TGTGCCATCAGTGAGAGGGTACAAGAGACCCAGTACTTC.